This TCR beta chain was sequenced for a study of T cells in Graves' hyperthyroidism and ophthalmopathy. Amplification yielded TCR beta CDR3 regions, with RNA transcripts as the source. HTBI primers were employed in a first-round RT-PCR of the TCR CDR3. TCRdb itself ran the multiplex PCR reads through MiXCR, one entry per CDR3 protein. The sample has over 700,000 distinct CDR3 sequences, 18% seen once. The CDR3 has 16 residues. J gave up 7 bases and V 6 bases, and 12 bases lay outside the gene matches. Notes on the study in general: Appearing also in blood were most of the thyroid clonotypes expanded above 0.001.

This clonotype was detected ten times or more. What it recognizes is unknown. Material for sequencing was blood. The rearrangement joins TRBV12-3 or TRBV12-4 to TRBJ2-1; 10 bases are shared with TRBD2. The source of this sequence is a woman between 50 and 59 years old with Graves' hyperthyroidism that later progressed to Graves' ophthalmopathy. The chain's CDR3 is CASSTASGGPRNEQFF. The CDR3 region has the DNA TGTGCCAGCAGCACCGCTAGCGGGGGACCCCGGAATGAGCAGTTCTTC.